Presented here are 28 T cell receptor beta chains from one specimen sequenced in a study of T cell responses to AZD1222 COVID-19 vaccine. Some clones are missing from TCRdb's copy, which holds only in-frame ones; the method was immunoSEQ multiplex PCR. The sample holds some 130,000 clones, approximately 92% seen once. The material was peripheral blood, obtained 28 days after the second AZD1222 dose. The receptor source for this set is an adult who received the AZD1222 COVID-19 vaccine.

J is TRBJ1-1 and V is TRBV9; D not resolved. The V gene lost 0 bases and the J gene lost 1 base, with 4 bases spanning the gap. The CDR3 runs to 13 residues. Germline assignment: CDR1 SGDLS and CDR2 YYNGEE. This CDR3 reads CASSVAENTEAFF. In nucleotides, the CDR3 is TGTGCCAGCAGCGTAGCGGAGAACACTGAAGCTTTCTTT.

This chain links TRBV9 with TRBJ1-2, with unresolved D. The germline V gene encodes CDR1 SGDLS and CDR2 YYNGEE. The CDR3 is 10 amino acids. The ends were cut back, 3 bases at V and 8 bases at J, with 5 bases in the middle. The CDR3 reads CASSGGGYTF. CDR3 nucleotide sequence: TGTGCCAGCAGCGGCGGAGGCTACACCTTC.

This rearrangement joins TRBV5-1 to TRBJ1-6; TRBD1 matches at 7 bases. V shed 4 bases and J 7 bases; nucleotides not matched to a gene: 8. Germline-derived CDR1 and CDR2 are SGHRS and YFSETQ. CDR3 size: 15 residues. CDR3 residues: CASSPRDSLNSPLHF. In DNA, the CDR3 is TGCGCCAGCAGCCCCCGGGACAGCTTGAATTCACCCCTCCACTTT. The full variable domain, its missing parts supplied by reference TRBV5-1 and TRBJ1-6, is KAGVTQTPRYLIKTRGQQVTLSCSPISGHRSVSWYQQTPGQGLQFLFEYFSETQRNKGNFPGRFSGRQFSNSRSEMNVSTLELGDSALYLCASSPRDSLNSPLHFGNGTRLTVT.

The V call is TRBV18, the J call TRBJ1-5; D is unclear. CDR3 size: 13 residues. V lost 6 bases to trimming and J lost 1 base, with 7 bases between them. CDR1 and CDR2 from the germline V gene are KGHSH and LQKENI. CDR3 amino acids: CASSPKSNQPQHF. CDR3 bases: TGTGCCAGCTCCCCCAAAAGCAATCAGCCCCAGCATTTT.

The rearrangement uses TRBV27 and TRBJ1-1, with 7 nucleotides matching TRBD1. Trimming at V came to 3 bases and at J to 6 bases, leaving 7 bases not matched to a gene. Germline CDR1 is MNHEY and CDR2 is SMNVEV (reference sequence). The CDR3 extends over 14 amino acids. This CDR3 is CASSLTPDRAEAFF. The CDR3 DNA reads as TGTGCCAGCAGTTTGACCCCCGACAGGGCTGAAGCTTTCTTT.

This rearrangement joins TRBV5-8 to TRBJ2-6; D is uncertain. The CDR3 covers 18 residues. CDR1 SGHTS and CDR2 YDEGEE come from the germline V gene. V gave up 0 bases and J gave up 1 base, with 14 bases separating them. CDR3 DNA sequence: TGTGCCAGCAGCTTGGTGGTGACCGCGCTTTCTGGGGCCAACGTCCTGACTTTC. Amino acids: CASSLVVTALSGANVLTF. The complete variable domain, with remaining parts taken from reference TRBV5-8 and TRBJ2-6, reads EAGVTQSPTHLIKTRGQQATLRCSPISGHTSVYWYQQALGLGLQFLLWYDEGEERNRGNFPPRFSGRQFPNYSSELNVNALELEDSALYLCASSLVVTALSGANVLTFGAGSRLTVL.

V usage is TRBV7-9 and J usage is TRBJ1-5; tentative D call: TRBD1 (6 bases). Germline CDR1 SEHNR, CDR2 FQNEAQ (reference sequence). Trimming removed 5 bases at V and 5 bases at J, with 10 bases between. The CDR3 is 13 residues long. This CDR3 is CASSPAGDQPQHF. The CDR3 DNA reads TGTGCCAGCAGCCCGGCAGGGGATCAGCCCCAGCATTTT.

J is TRBJ2-3 and V is TRBV5-1; no clear D. The CDR3 is 13 residues long. CDR1 is SGHRS and CDR2 is YFSETQ in the germline V gene. Trimming removed 2 bases from V and 6 bases from J, with 10 bases in between. The CDR3 DNA is TGCGCCAGCAGCTTCCGTACTGGGGATACGCAGTATTTT. Translated: CASSFRTGDTQYF.

The chain combines TRBV12-3 or TRBV12-4 with TRBJ1-1; D call uncertain. The CDR3 runs 12 residues. V was trimmed by 8 bases and J by 3 bases, leaving 10 bases between them. CDR3 sequence: CASCGSDTEAFF. CDR3 sequence (DNA): TGTGCCAGCTGCGGTTCGGACACTGAAGCTTTCTTT.

The chain joins TRBV7-2 to TRBJ1-5; 7 bases line up with TRBD1. Germline V lookup: CDR1 SGHTA, CDR2 FQGNSA. V trimming: 1 base; J trimming: 6 bases; junction bases outside the gene matches: 0. CDR3 size: 13 residues. The CDR3: CASSLDRGQPQHF. The DNA of the CDR3 is TGTGCCAGCAGCTTAGACAGGGGTCAGCCCCAGCATTTT.

V and J are TRBV20-1 and TRBJ2-3; D gene ambiguous. The ends were cut back, 0 bases at V and 5 bases at J, with 3 bases in the middle. The CDR3 loop spans 11 amino acids. The germline CDR1 and CDR2 sequences are DFQATT and SNEGSKA (reference sequence). This CDR3 is CSAREVDTQYF. As DNA, the CDR3 is TGCAGTGCTAGAGAGGTAGATACGCAGTATTTT.

The chain links TRBV28 to TRBJ1-5, with a possible D match to TRBD1 (6 bases). Deletions cut 6 bases from V and 1 base from J, with 13 bases between. Per germline, CDR1 MDHEN and CDR2 SYDVKM. The CDR3 sequence is 15 residues long. CDR3 coding DNA: TGTGCCAGCAGCGACACAGGGTTGAGCAATCAGCCCCAGCATTTT. This translates into CASSDTGLSNQPQHF. The variable domain in full, with the rest retrieved from reference TRBV28 and TRBJ1-5, is DVKVTQSSRYLVKRTGEKVFLECVQDMDHENMFWYRQDPGLGLRLIYFSYDVKMKEKGDIPEGYSVSREKKERFSLILESASTNQTSMYLCASSDTGLSNQPQHFGDGTRLSIL.

The chain carries TRBV7-6 and TRBJ1-1; D is uncertain. The germline gives CDR1 SGHVS, CDR2 FNYEAQ. V dropped 4 bases and J dropped 1 base, with 7 bases sitting between them. This CDR3 has 13 amino acids. The CDR3 is CASSSDSNTEAFF. CDR3 DNA sequence: TGTGCCAGCAGCTCTGATTCGAACACTGAAGCTTTCTTT.

The chain has TRBV7-8 and TRBJ2-3, with D unclear. Per the germline V gene, CDR1 is SGHVS and CDR2 is FQNEAQ. Trimming pared 0 bases from V and 4 bases from J, leaving 5 bases between. CDR3 length equals 13 residues. The CDR3 is CASSLAWADTQYF. Here the CDR3 DNA reads TGTGCCAGCAGCTTAGCGTGGGCAGATACGCAGTATTTT.

The gene calls are TRBV4-1 and TRBJ2-1; tentatively, D is TRBD2 (5 bases). This CDR3 is 17 amino acids long. Deletions cut 0 bases from V and 4 bases from J, with 16 bases between. The germline gives CDR1 MGHRA, CDR2 YSYEKL. CDR3 region: CASSQEEGGLGYNEQFF. The CDR3 DNA reads as TGCGCCAGCAGCCAAGAAGAGGGCGGACTCGGGTACAATGAGCAGTTCTTC.

V usage is TRBV19 and J usage is TRBJ1-3; TRBD1 is a possible D gene (6 bases). Trimming pared 7 bases from V and 0 bases from J, leaving 13 bases between. The CDR3 runs 15 residues. From germline, CDR1 is LNHDA and CDR2 SQIVND (reference sequence). DNA for the CDR3: TGTGCCAGTAAGGGGGACGTCCTCTCTGGAAACACCATATATTTT. This sequence encodes CASKGDVLSGNTIYF. The variable domain in full, with the rest retrieved from reference TRBV19 and TRBJ1-3, is DGGITQSPKYLFRKEGQNVTLSCEQNLNHDAMYWYRQDPGQGLRLIYYSQIVNDFQKGDIAEGYSVSREKKESFPLTVTSAQKNPTAFYLCASKGDVLSGNTIYFGEGSWLTVV.

This rearrangement joins TRBV5-1 to TRBJ2-1, with 7 positions matching TRBD1. The CDR3 covers 16 residues. V was clipped by 4 bases and J by 8 bases; unmatched bases: 15. The germline CDR1 and CDR2 sequences are SGHRS and YFSETQ. The CDR3 protein is CASSPPQGVGWDEQFF. The DNA of the CDR3 is TGCGCCAGCAGCCCCCCTCAGGGGGTTGGTTGGGATGAGCAGTTCTTC.

The chain couples TRBV5-8 to TRBJ1-5; tentative D call: TRBD1 (5 bases). Germline CDR1 and CDR2: SGHTS and YDEGEE. Trimming pared 4 bases from V and 2 bases from J, leaving 16 bases between. This CDR3 comprises 16 residues. CDR3 loop: CASSPRLRGGNQPQHF. The CDR3 DNA reads TGTGCCAGCAGCCCCCGTTTGCGGGGCGGCAATCAGCCCCAGCATTTT. Based on the CDR3 plus reference TRBV5-8 and TRBJ1-5, the full variable domain is EAGVTQSPTHLIKTRGQQATLRCSPISGHTSVYWYQQALGLGLQFLLWYDEGEERNRGNFPPRFSGRQFPNYSSELNVNALELEDSALYLCASSPRLRGGNQPQHFGDGTRLSIL.

This clone showed up just a few times. V is TRBV2 and J is TRBJ1-5; unclear D gene. The germline V gene encodes CDR1 SNHLY and CDR2 FYNNEI. V was clipped by 0 bases and J by 2 bases, with 11 bases between them. The CDR3 spans 16 residues. The CDR3 loop reads CASSEALGPGNQPQHF. In DNA form, the CDR3 reads TGTGCCAGCAGTGAAGCGCTGGGTCCAGGCAATCAGCCCCAGCATTTT.

This chain joins TRBV11-2 and TRBJ1-2; no clear D gene. Germline V CDR1 and CDR2: SGHAT, FQNNGV. The CDR3 runs to 12 residues. V dropped 4 bases and J dropped 8 bases, with 11 bases sitting between them. In DNA, the CDR3 is TGTGCCAGCAGCTGGAGAAATGACGGCTACACCTTC. Its translation: CASSWRNDGYTF.

The chain carries TRBV3-1 (or the pseudogene TRBV3-2) and TRBJ1-2, with D unresolved. The CDR3 consists of 13 residues. Germline CDR1 and CDR2: LGHDT and YNNKEL (reference sequence). V lost 0 bases and J lost 3, with 5 bases in between. CDR3 residues: CASSQDGYYGYTF. The CDR3, as DNA: TGTGCCAGCAGCCAAGACGGATACTATGGCTACACCTTC.

The V gene is TRBV5-4, the J gene TRBJ2-5; no definite D call. The ends were cut back, 0 bases at V and 5 bases at J, with 8 bases in the middle. The germline V gene has CDR1 SGHNT and CDR2 YYREEE (reference sequence). The CDR3 consists of 13 residues. CDR3 DNA: TGTGCCAGCAGCTTGGGGGATCGGGAGACCCAGTACTTC. It yields the protein CASSLGDRETQYF.

The rearrangement links TRBV2 to TRBJ1-1, with 9 positions matching TRBD1. Germline-derived CDR1 and CDR2 are SNHLY and FYNNEI. With 3 bases clipped from V and 3 bases from J, the junction kept 11 bases outside the gene matches. CDR3 length equals 17 residues. CDR3 in amino acids: CASSEDIWDRAYTEAFF. CDR3 sequence (DNA): TGTGCCAGCAGTGAGGATATTTGGGACAGGGCTTACACTGAAGCTTTCTTT.

The rearrangement joins TRBV6-5 to TRBJ1-4, with 8 positions matching TRBD1. Germline V CDR1 and CDR2: MNHEY, SVGAGI. CDR3 length: 15 residues. V shed 6 bases, J shed 8 bases, and the junction held 11 bases outside the gene matches. The CDR3 loop reads CASSAAGTGEEKLFF. CDR3 nucleotides: TGTGCCAGCAGCGCGGCCGGGACAGGAGAAGAAAAACTGTTTTTT.

This clone occurred once. This chain connects TRBV12-5 to TRBJ1-2, with TRBD1 matching 7 bases. CDR1 is LGHNT, CDR2 FRNRAP, per germline. This CDR3 is built from 23 residues. The J segment lost 3 bases and the V segment lost 0 bases, leaving 28 bases of the junction unmatched. This CDR3 is CASGLVRGVSKMGYFQTYYGYTF. CDR3 coding DNA: TGTGCTAGTGGTTTGGTCAGGGGGGTCTCCAAGATGGGTTATTTCCAAACTTACTATGGCTACACCTTC.

The rearrangement links TRBV5-4 to TRBJ2-1; D might be TRBD1 or TRBD2, each matching 5 bases. The CDR3 consists of 16 residues. Trimming cost V 4 bases and J 4 bases, with 18 bases left between them. The V gene's germline CDR1 is SGHNT and CDR2 YYREEE (reference sequence). The CDR3 region is CASSAAGTAVYNEQFF. CDR3 in DNA: TGTGCCAGCAGCGCAGCCGGGACCGCGGTATACAATGAGCAGTTCTTC. The full variable domain, completed using reference TRBV5-4 and TRBJ2-1, is ETGVTQSPTHLIKTRGQQVTLRCSSQSGHNTVSWYQQALGQGPQFIFQYYREEENGRGNFPPRFSGLQFPNYSSELNVNALELDDSALYLCASSAAGTAVYNEQFFGPGTRLTVL.

J is TRBJ2-7 and V is TRBV7-9; 9 bases fit TRBD1. V was clipped by 7 bases and J by 4 bases; unmatched bases: 5. CDR3 length equals 13 residues. Per germline, CDR1 SEHNR and CDR2 FQNEAQ (reference sequence). CDR3 sequence (DNA): TGTGCCAGCACCGGGACAGGGAAATACGAGCAGTACTTC. As protein: CASTGTGKYEQYF.

The chain has TRBV2 and TRBJ1-3, with TRBD1 identical over 8 bases. The CDR3 sequence is 15 residues long. Germline V gene data show CDR1 as SNHLY and CDR2 as FYNNEI. J lost 2 bases, V lost 6 bases, and 6 bases had no gene match. Here the CDR3 DNA reads TGTGCCAGCAGCGGACAGGGCCTGACTGGAAACACCATATATTTT. Protein sequence: CASSGQGLTGNTIYF.